This T cell receptor beta chain was found in a study of blood T cell repertoires in COVID-19. The overall study: PBMCs, B-cell-depleted T cells, or T cells provided the cDNA or gDNA that made up the material.

Germline lookup yields CDR1 LGHDT and CDR2 YNNKEL (reference sequence). The CDR3 totals 15 residues. The V end lost 0 bases, the J end lost 8 bases, and 13 bases lay between the germline ends. Profiled with immunoSEQ multiplex PCR; TCRdb holds only in-frame clones, not every one. Of over 50,000 clones listed, about 90% are singletons. The sequenced sample was peripheral blood. The clonotype was recovered from a man aged 50 to 60 with active COVID-19. This rearrangement joins TRBV3-1 (or the pseudogene TRBV3-2) to TRBJ1-4, with a tentative D call TRBD1 (5 bases). CDR3 in amino acids: CASSQEGRVGEKLFF. CDR3 bases: TGTGCCAGCAGCCAAGAGGGCAGGGTGGGGGAAAAACTGTTTTTT.